This note documents a single TCR beta chain sequence. Its antigen is as yet unknown. Germline CDR1 is SGDLS and CDR2 is YYNGEE. V shed 2 bases and J 6 bases; nucleotides not matched to a gene: 9. The CDR3 length is 15 residues. The repertoire was sequenced with immunoSEQ multiplex PCR; TCRdb's copy has only in-frame clones and lacks some. The sample holds 20,000 to 25,000 clones, 73% seen once. The data derive from a study of vaccination effects on CD4 cells after COVID-19. Study outcomes and limitations: Convalescent patients numbered few in the study; early post-infection timepoints were missing entirely.

Sequencing followed a ViraFEST assay step that expanded antigen-specific CD4+ T cells with viral peptide pools. At the end of roughly 9 days of culture, CD4+ T cells were isolated. The study found no prior SARS-CoV-2 infection in the vaccine recipients, who tested negative for nucleocapsid antibodies. The chain employs TRBV9 and TRBJ2-7; TRBD1 matches 9 bases. The source material was CD4+ T cells from PBMCs cultured with HCoV-NL63 spike peptides, sampled before COVID-19 vaccination. This TCR came from a human donor who received a COVID-19 vaccine. The CDR3 coding sequence is TGTGCCAGCAGCGTCAACTGGGGACAGGGAAGCGAGCAGTACTTC. Encoded protein: CASSVNWGQGSEQYF.